Described below is a single T cell receptor beta chain sequence and its context. This specimen belongs to a study of cytomegalovirus exposure and HLA in healthy donors. Researchers ran the PCR with 60 Vbeta and 13 Jbeta primers. Repertoires were generated with immunoSEQ multiplex PCR, while TCRdb's copy carries only in-frame clones and drops some. Here the sample spans roughly 120,000 clones, around 70% being singletons. Germline CDR1 is SGHNT and CDR2 is YYREEE (reference sequence). This CDR3 comprises 15 residues. Trimming took 5 bases from V and 0 from J, leaving 12 bases between them. This TCR was recovered from a man under 40 in good health and CMV-seropositive. The chain couples TRBV5-4 to TRBJ1-3; no clear D. The sequenced sample was PBMCs. The CDR3 protein is CASSSGFTSGNTIYF. In DNA form, the CDR3 reads TGTGCCAGCAGTTCTGGCTTTACCTCTGGAAACACCATATATTTT. The entire variable domain, with the rest obtained from reference TRBV5-4 and TRBJ1-3, is as follows: ETGVTQSPTHLIKTRGQQVTLRCSSQSGHNTVSWYQQALGQGPQFIFQYYREEENGRGNFPPRFSGLQFPNYSSELNVNALELDDSALYLCASSSGFTSGNTIYFGEGSWLTVV.